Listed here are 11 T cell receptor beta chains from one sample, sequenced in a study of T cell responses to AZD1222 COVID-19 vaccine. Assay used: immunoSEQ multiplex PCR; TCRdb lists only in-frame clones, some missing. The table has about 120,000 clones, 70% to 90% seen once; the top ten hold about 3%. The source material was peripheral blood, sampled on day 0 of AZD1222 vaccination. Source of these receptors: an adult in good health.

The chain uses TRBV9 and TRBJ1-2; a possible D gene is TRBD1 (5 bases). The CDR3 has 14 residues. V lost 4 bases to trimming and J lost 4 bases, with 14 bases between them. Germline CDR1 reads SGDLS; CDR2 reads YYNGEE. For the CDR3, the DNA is TGTGCCAGCAGCCCTCCCCAGGGCGGCTATGGCTACACCTTC. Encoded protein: CASSPPQGGYGYTF.

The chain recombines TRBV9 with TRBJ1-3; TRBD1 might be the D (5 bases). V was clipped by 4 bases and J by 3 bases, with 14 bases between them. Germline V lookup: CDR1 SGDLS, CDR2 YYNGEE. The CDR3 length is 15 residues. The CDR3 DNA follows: TGTGCCAGCAGCTTCTCCGGAGGGGTTGGAAACACCATATATTTT. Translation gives CASSFSGGVGNTIYF.

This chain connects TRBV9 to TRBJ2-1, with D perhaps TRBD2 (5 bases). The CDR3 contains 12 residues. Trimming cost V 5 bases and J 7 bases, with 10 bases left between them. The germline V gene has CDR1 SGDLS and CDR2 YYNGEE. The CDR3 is CASSPRVNEQFF. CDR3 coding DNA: TGTGCCAGCAGTCCGCGGGTAAATGAGCAGTTCTTC.

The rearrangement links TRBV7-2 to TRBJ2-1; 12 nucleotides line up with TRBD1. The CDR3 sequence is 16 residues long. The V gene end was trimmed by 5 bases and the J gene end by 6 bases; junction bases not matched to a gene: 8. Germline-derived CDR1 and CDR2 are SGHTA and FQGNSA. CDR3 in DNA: TGTGCCAGCAGCCTTCAACCGGGACAGGGGGCCAATGAGCAGTTCTTC. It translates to CASSLQPGQGANEQFF.

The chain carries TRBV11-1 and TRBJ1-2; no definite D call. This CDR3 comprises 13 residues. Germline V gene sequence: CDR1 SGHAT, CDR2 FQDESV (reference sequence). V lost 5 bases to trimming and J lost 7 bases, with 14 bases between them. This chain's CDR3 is CASSPNSVGGYTF. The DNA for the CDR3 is TGTGCCAGCAGCCCTAATTCCGTCGGTGGCTACACCTTC.

The chain's CDR3 is CASSQDGQRGGREQYF. CDR3 coding DNA: TGCGCCAGCAGCCAAGATGGGCAACGGGGAGGGCGCGAGCAGTACTTC. The V call is TRBV4-1, the J call TRBJ2-7; TRBD2 aligns across 7 bases. The CDR3 has 16 amino acids. Germline loops: CDR1 MGHRA, CDR2 YSYEKL. V lost 0 bases and J lost 6; bases outside the gene matches: 11.

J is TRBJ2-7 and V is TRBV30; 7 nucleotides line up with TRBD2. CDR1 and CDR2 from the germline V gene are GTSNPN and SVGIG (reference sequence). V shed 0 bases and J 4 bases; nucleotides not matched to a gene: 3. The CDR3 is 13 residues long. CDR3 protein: CAWSVMRGYEQYF. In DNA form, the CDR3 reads TGTGCCTGGAGTGTAATGCGGGGGTACGAGCAGTACTTC.

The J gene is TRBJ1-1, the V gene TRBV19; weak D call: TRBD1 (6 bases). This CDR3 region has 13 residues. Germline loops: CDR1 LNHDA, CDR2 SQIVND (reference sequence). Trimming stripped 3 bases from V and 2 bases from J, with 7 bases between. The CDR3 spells CASSMDRNTEAFF. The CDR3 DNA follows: TGTGCCAGTAGTATGGACAGAAACACTGAAGCTTTCTTT. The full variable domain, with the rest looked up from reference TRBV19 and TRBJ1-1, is DGGITQSPKYLFRKEGQNVTLSCEQNLNHDAMYWYRQDPGQGLRLIYYSQIVNDFQKGDIAEGYSVSREKKESFPLTVTSAQKNPTAFYLCASSMDRNTEAFFGQGTRLTVV.

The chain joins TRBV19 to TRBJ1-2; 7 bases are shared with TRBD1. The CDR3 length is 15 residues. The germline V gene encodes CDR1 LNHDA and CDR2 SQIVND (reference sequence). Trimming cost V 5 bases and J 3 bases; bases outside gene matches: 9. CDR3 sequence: CASSPRQGPDYGYTF. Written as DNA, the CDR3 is TGTGCCAGTAGTCCGCGACAGGGACCTGACTATGGCTACACCTTC.

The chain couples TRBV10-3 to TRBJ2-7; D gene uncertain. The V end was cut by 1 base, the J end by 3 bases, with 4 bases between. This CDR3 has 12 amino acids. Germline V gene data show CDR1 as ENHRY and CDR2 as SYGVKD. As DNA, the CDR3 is TGTGCCATCAGTGAGTTGCTCTACGAGCAGTACTTC. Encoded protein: CAISELLYEQYF.

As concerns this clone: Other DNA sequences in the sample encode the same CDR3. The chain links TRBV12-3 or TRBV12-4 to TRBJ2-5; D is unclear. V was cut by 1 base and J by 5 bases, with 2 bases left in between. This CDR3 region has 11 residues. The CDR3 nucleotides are TGTGCCAGCAGTTTAGGTGAGACCCAGTACTTC. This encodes CASSLGETQYF.